Following are 25 T cell receptor beta chains from one sample sequenced in a study of blood T cell repertoires in COVID-19. Some clones are missing from TCRdb's copy, which holds only in-frame ones; the method was immunoSEQ multiplex PCR. This sample yields 100,000 to 120,000 clones, of which around 79% are seen a single time; approximately 16% belongs to the top ten. Specimen: peripheral blood. These receptors all come from a woman of 80 years or more with active or convalescent COVID-19.

This sequence joins TRBV6-5 and TRBJ2-1; D is possibly TRBD2 (5 bases). V shed 11 bases and J shed 7 bases, with 18 bases lying between them. The CDR3 covers 13 residues. CDR1 is MNHEY, CDR2 SVGAGI, per germline. DNA of the CDR3: TGTGCCGGAGGAGGCTCGAGCCTGAATGAGCAGTTCTTC. Protein: CAGGGSSLNEQFF.

This clone was detected a few times. This chain links TRBV25-1 with TRBJ2-3; a weak D match, TRBD1 (6 bases). This CDR3 region has 17 residues. Germline CDR1 and CDR2: MGHDK and SYGVNS. Trimming stripped 5 bases from V and 2 bases from J, with 20 bases between. CDR3 nucleotides: TGTGCCAGCAGTAAATCACAGGGAGCGATCGCCACAGATACGCAGTATTTT. Its protein product is CASSKSQGAIATDTQYF. Using reference TRBV25-1 and TRBJ2-3 for the parts outside the CDR3, the full variable domain is EADIYQTPRYLVIGTGKKITLECSQTMGHDKMYWYQQDPGMELHLIHYSYGVNSTEKGDLSSESTVSRIRTEHFPLTLESARPSHTSQYLCASSKSQGAIATDTQYFGPGTRLTVL.

This clone came up once. This chain links TRBV19 with TRBJ2-5; TRBD1 matches 7 bases. Trimming took 5 bases from V and 5 from J; bases not matched to a gene: 11. Germline V lookup: CDR1 LNHDA, CDR2 SQIVND (reference sequence). The CDR3 is 15 residues long. The CDR3 protein is CASSPNRGSFETQYF. The CDR3 DNA reads as TGTGCCAGTAGTCCTAACAGGGGCTCGTTCGAGACCCAGTACTTC.

The V gene is TRBV28, the J gene TRBJ1-5; D not resolved. V was cut by 2 bases and J by 0 bases, with 8 bases left in between. This CDR3 region has 15 residues. Germline lookup yields CDR1 MDHEN and CDR2 SYDVKM. The CDR3 coding sequence is TGTGCCAGCAGTTTACCGGGAAATAGCAATCAGCCCCAGCATTTT. Translated, it gives CASSLPGNSNQPQHF.

The chain is built from TRBV19 and TRBJ2-7, with D perhaps matching TRBD2 (6 bases). The CDR3 contains 12 residues. The germline V gene has CDR1 LNHDA and CDR2 SQIVND (reference sequence). V dropped 8 bases and J dropped 4 bases, with 12 bases sitting between them. The CDR3 region is CASGPGGYEQYF. CDR3 coding DNA: TGTGCCAGTGGTCCTGGGGGGTACGAGCAGTACTTC.

The chain employs TRBV7-2 and TRBJ1-1, with D possibly TRBD1 on 6 matching bases. V lost 2 bases, J lost 4 bases, and 8 bases lay in between. This CDR3 is built from 13 residues. Germline-derived CDR1 and CDR2 are SGHTA and FQGNSA. The CDR3 DNA sequence: TGTGCCAGCAGCTTACGCAGGGGCACTGAAGCTTTCTTT. This translates into CASSLRRGTEAFF.

The rearrangement uses TRBV6-5 and TRBJ2-2; TRBD2 agrees at 11 bases. Trimming removed 6 bases from V and 6 bases from J; junction bases left unmatched: 6. Germline lookup yields CDR1 MNHEY and CDR2 SVGAGI. The CDR3 spans 15 residues. The CDR3 nucleotides are TGTGCCAGCAGAACTAGCGGGAGTGTCCCCGGGGAGCTGTTTTTT. Encoded protein: CASRTSGSVPGELFF.

V and J are TRBV18 and TRBJ1-4; TRBD1 agrees at 7 bases. V lost 2 bases and J lost 4; bases outside the gene matches: 10. The germline V gene encodes CDR1 KGHSH and CDR2 LQKENI. The CDR3 is 17 residues long. CDR3 sequence: CASSPNQPGQINEKLFF. Here the CDR3 DNA reads TGTGCCAGCTCACCAAACCAACCGGGACAGATTAATGAAAAACTGTTTTTT.

The chain joins TRBV6-6 to TRBJ1-3; 10 nucleotides match TRBD1. The CDR3 is 16 residues long. The V segment lost 5 bases and the J segment 3 bases; nucleotides outside the gene matches: 7. The germline gives CDR1 MNHNY, CDR2 SVGAGI (reference sequence). The CDR3, as DNA: TGTGCCAGCAGTAGCCCGGGACAGGGGAGTGGAAACACCATATATTTT. Protein product: CASSSPGQGSGNTIYF.

This clone was observed a handful of times. The gene calls are TRBV7-2 and TRBJ1-3; 11 nucleotides agree with TRBD1. The CDR3 is 18 residues long. V was pared by 5 bases and J by 0 bases, with 9 bases of the junction left unmatched. Germline V lookup: CDR1 SGHTA, CDR2 FQGNSA. This chain's CDR3 is CASSAGQGALGSGNTIYF. CDR3 nucleotides: TGTGCCAGCAGCGCCGGACAGGGGGCTTTGGGCTCTGGAAACACCATATATTTT.

This clone was seen more than once but under ten times. V and J are TRBV3-1 (or the pseudogene TRBV3-2) and TRBJ2-5; no definite D call. The length of the CDR3 is 14 residues. The germline gives CDR1 LGHDT, CDR2 YNNKEL (reference sequence). V was trimmed by 1 base and J by 5 bases, leaving 11 bases between them. DNA of the CDR3: TGTGCCAGCAGCCAAGTTAGTAGCTGGGAGACCCAGTACTTC. It specifies CASSQVSSWETQYF.

V gene TRBV7-3 combines with J gene TRBJ2-5; D is uncertain. Germline CDR1 and CDR2: SGHTA and FQGTGA. The ends were cut back, 5 bases at V and 5 bases at J, with 6 bases in the middle. This CDR3 spans 11 amino acids. CDR3 loop: CASSNGETQYF. The CDR3 DNA reads TGTGCCAGCAGCAACGGGGAGACCCAGTACTTC.

This chain uses TRBV2 with TRBJ1-1, with D perhaps matching TRBD1 (6 bases). CDR3 length: 14 residues. Germline CDR1 SNHLY, CDR2 FYNNEI. Deletions cut 2 bases from V and 6 bases from J, with 13 bases between. The CDR3 coding sequence is TGTGCCAGCAGTGAACAGGGGCCCGGCGCTGAAGCTTTCTTT. It translates to CASSEQGPGAEAFF.

The chain couples TRBV30 to TRBJ1-4; unclear D gene. V lost 2 bases, J lost 8 bases, and 21 bases lay in between. The V gene's germline CDR1 is GTSNPN and CDR2 SVGIG (reference sequence). This CDR3 region has 16 residues. As DNA, the CDR3 is TGTGCCTGGAGTCCTTCCTTGGGCTTTTATGGCGAAAAACTGTTTTTT. This codes for CAWSPSLGFYGEKLFF.

The rearrangement joins TRBV5-1 to TRBJ2-7; 11 nucleotides agree with TRBD2. This CDR3 has 16 amino acids. V lost 0 bases to trimming and J lost 3 bases; unmatched junction nucleotides: 5. Germline loops: CDR1 SGHRS, CDR2 YFSETQ. CDR3 sequence: CASSLAGTSGNYEQYF. Written as DNA, the CDR3 is TGCGCCAGCAGCTTGGCTGGGACTAGCGGTAACTACGAGCAGTACTTC.

CDR3 residues: CASSPGQGFEKLFF. The CDR3 DNA reads TGTGCCAGCAGTCCGGGACAGGGGTTCGAAAAACTGTTTTTT. The rearrangement uses TRBV6-6 and TRBJ1-4; TRBD1 agrees at 10 bases. The ends lost 5 bases at V and 8 bases at J; junction bases unmatched: 5. CDR3 length: 14 residues. CDR1 is MNHNY, CDR2 SVGAGI, per germline (reference sequence).

V gene TRBV30 combines with J gene TRBJ1-2; D possibly corresponds to TRBD1 (6 bases). Germline V lookup: CDR1 GTSNPN, CDR2 SVGIG (reference sequence). This CDR3 contains 16 residues. The V gene lost 6 bases and the J gene lost 5 bases, with 25 bases spanning the gap. In DNA, the CDR3 is TGTGCCTGCATAAGAGGGGGTGACGGGGAGATTTATGGCTACACCTTC. It codes for CACIRGGDGEIYGYTF.

This clone occurred a few times. The rearrangement links TRBV7-9 to TRBJ1-1, with 8 bases matching TRBD1. The CDR3 covers 17 residues. The germline V gene has CDR1 SEHNR and CDR2 FQNEAQ (reference sequence). The junction had 12 bases not matched to a gene; V was cut back by 4 bases and J by 2 bases. This CDR3 is CASSYPPRGTGNTEAFF. DNA of the CDR3: TGTGCCAGCAGCTACCCCCCCCGTGGGACAGGAAACACTGAAGCTTTCTTT.

The chain combines TRBV18 with TRBJ1-1; 7 nucleotides line up with TRBD1. Germline V lookup: CDR1 KGHSH, CDR2 LQKENI. The CDR3 has 15 amino acids. After removal of 2 bases from V and 3 bases from J, the junction contained 6 bases not matched to a gene. The CDR3 nucleotides are TGTGCCAGCTCACCAAGCCGGGACAGCGACACTGAAGCTTTCTTT. Protein product: CASSPSRDSDTEAFF.

The chain has TRBV11-3 and TRBJ2-3, with 12 bases matching TRBD2. V shed 3 bases, J shed 6 bases, and the junction held 7 bases outside the gene matches. Germline-derived CDR1 and CDR2 are SGHNT and YENEEA. CDR3 length: 16 residues. The CDR3 region has the DNA TGTGCCAGCAGCTTCCGACTAGCGGGAGTGGGTGATACGCAGTATTTT. This encodes CASSFRLAGVGDTQYF. Supplemented by reference TRBV11-3 and TRBJ2-3, the full variable domain reads EAGVVQSPRYKIIEKKQPVAFWCNPISGHNTLYWYLQNLGQGPELLIRYENEEAVDDSQLPKDRFSAERLKGVDSTLKIQPAELGDSAVYLCASSFRLAGVGDTQYFGPGTRLTVL.

V and J are TRBV4-1 and TRBJ2-4; D unresolved. Per germline, CDR1 MGHRA and CDR2 YSYEKL. The V gene lost 2 bases and the J gene lost 0 bases, with 11 bases spanning the gap. CDR3 length equals 16 residues. CDR3 amino acids: CASSQSLSLAKNIQYF. The CDR3 DNA follows: TGCGCCAGCAGCCAATCCCTTTCTCTAGCCAAAAACATTCAGTACTTC.

This clone was seen only a few times. V gene TRBV27 combines with J gene TRBJ2-7; TRBD1 matches 11 bases. Germline CDR1 is MNHEY and CDR2 is SMNVEV (reference sequence). This CDR3 has 14 residues. J gave up 3 bases and V 8 bases, and 6 bases lay outside the gene matches. CDR3 loop: CASGRGTGGYEQYF. The DNA of the CDR3 is TGTGCCAGCGGGAGAGGGACAGGGGGCTACGAGCAGTACTTC.

This clone was observed once. The CDR3, as DNA: TGCGCCAGCAGCCGAGGGGGACGGGAGACCCAGTACTTC. It codes for CASSRGGRETQYF. The rearrangement joins TRBV5-1 to TRBJ2-5; D perhaps matches TRBD1 (6 bases). Between the trimmed V and J ends, which lost 4 bases and 5 bases, there was a span of 12 bases. Germline CDR1 SGHRS, CDR2 YFSETQ. The CDR3 consists of 13 residues.

The V call is TRBV9, the J call TRBJ2-1; 8 nucleotides line up with TRBD2. Germline CDR1 reads SGDLS; CDR2 reads YYNGEE. V shed 5 bases, J shed 5 bases, and the junction held 12 bases outside the gene matches. The CDR3 sequence is 16 residues long. In nucleotides, the CDR3 is TGTGCCAGCAGTAGCACCGGGACTAGAAATGACAATGAGCAGTTCTTC. This gives the protein CASSSTGTRNDNEQFF.

In this sample, this clone turned up a few times. V usage is TRBV5-4 and J usage is TRBJ2-3; no reliable D call. Germline loops: CDR1 SGHNT, CDR2 YYREEE (reference sequence). V lost 0 bases and J 5 bases, leaving 13 bases between the germline ends. The CDR3 extends over 15 amino acids. CDR3 protein: CASSLASSSGDTQYF. DNA for the CDR3: TGTGCCAGCAGCTTGGCCTCGTCTTCAGGAGATACGCAGTATTTT.